Each of the 24 T cell receptor beta chains below was sequenced from the same sample in a study of blood T cell repertoires in COVID-19. Only in-frame clones appear in the TCRdb table, and some are missing; sequencing was by immunoSEQ multiplex PCR. The profile shows about 190,000 clones, approximately 88% of them singletons. The specimen was PBMCs or T cells enriched from blood (not recorded which). The receptors stem from a woman aged 30 to 39 who had recovered from COVID-19.

The chain carries TRBV16 and TRBJ1-5; D unclear. Trimming removed 3 bases at V and 0 bases at J, with 6 bases between. The CDR3 covers 14 residues. CDR1 is KGHSY, CDR2 FQNENV, per germline. The CDR3 spells CASSHYNSNQPQHF. The CDR3 DNA follows: TGTGCCAGCAGCCATTATAATAGCAATCAGCCCCAGCATTTT.

This clone was seen only once. The chain is built from TRBV5-1 and TRBJ1-1, with 8 bases matching TRBD1. The CDR3 is 16 amino acids. The V segment lost 1 base and the J segment 3 bases; nucleotides outside the gene matches: 8. Germline V gives CDR1 SGHRS, CDR2 YFSETQ. The DNA for the CDR3 is TGCGCCAGCAGCTTGAGGTCAGGGGGCGGGTACACTGAAGCTTTCTTT. It translates to CASSLRSGGGYTEAFF. Filled out from reference TRBV5-1 and TRBJ1-1, the complete variable domain reads KAGVTQTPRYLIKTRGQQVTLSCSPISGHRSVSWYQQTPGQGLQFLFEYFSETQRNKGNFPGRFSGRQFSNSRSEMNVSTLELGDSALYLCASSLRSGGGYTEAFFGQGTRLTVV.

The rearrangement uses TRBV10-3 and TRBJ1-1; TRBD1 might be the D (5 bases). V lost 0 bases to trimming and J lost 11 bases, with 22 bases between them. CDR3 size: 16 residues. CDR1 is ENHRY and CDR2 is SYGVKD in the germline V gene. CDR3 nucleotide sequence: TGTGCCATCAGTGAGTCGAGTGGGTTGGGGCTATGGTCCGCTTTCTTT. It encodes CAISESSGLGLWSAFF.

V and J are TRBV5-1 and TRBJ2-7, with 9 bases matching TRBD1. CDR3 length: 13 residues. J was trimmed by 7 bases and V by 1 base; bases with no gene match: 3. The germline V gene has CDR1 SGHRS and CDR2 YFSETQ. In DNA, the CDR3 is TGCGCCAGCAGCTTGAGGGACAGGGAGGAGCAGTACTTC. Translation gives CASSLRDREEQYF. Supplemented by reference TRBV5-1 and TRBJ2-7, the full variable domain reads KAGVTQTPRYLIKTRGQQVTLSCSPISGHRSVSWYQQTPGQGLQFLFEYFSETQRNKGNFPGRFSGRQFSNSRSEMNVSTLELGDSALYLCASSLRDREEQYFGPGTRLTVT.

The chain carries TRBV30 and TRBJ2-7; tentative D call: TRBD2 (5 bases). The ends were cut back, 2 bases at V and 3 bases at J, with 17 bases in the middle. Germline-derived CDR1 and CDR2 are GTSNPN and SVGIG (reference sequence). The CDR3 has 15 amino acids. CDR3 in DNA: TGTGCCTGGAGTCACCCCACGGGAAGCCTCTACGAGCAGTACTTC. This translates into CAWSHPTGSLYEQYF.

This chain links TRBV29-1 with TRBJ2-1; 8 nucleotides match TRBD2. CDR1 and CDR2 (germline): SQVTM, ANQGSEA. Unmatched junction bases numbered 11, after V lost 5 bases and J lost 8 bases. The CDR3 is 14 residues long. CDR3 region: CSVSRGLGEDEQFF. The CDR3 nucleotides read TGCAGCGTTAGCAGGGGACTAGGAGAGGATGAGCAGTTCTTC.

This chain links TRBV6-2 or TRBV6-3 with TRBJ2-3, with 8 bases aligning to TRBD2. The V and J ends lost 2 bases and 4 bases, in that order; junction bases with no gene match: 17. This CDR3 region has 19 residues. Germline V CDR1 and CDR2: MNHEY, SVGEGT. The CDR3 here is CASSYTHAREGRRADTQYF. The CDR3 region has the DNA TGTGCCAGCAGTTACACCCACGCCCGGGAGGGCCGGAGGGCAGATACGCAGTATTTT.

The V and J genes are TRBV7-8 and TRBJ2-4, with a weak D call TRBD2 (6 bases). CDR3 length equals 18 residues. Germline CDR1 SGHVS, CDR2 FQNEAQ. V was cut by 4 bases and J by 3 bases, with 22 bases left in between. The CDR3 nucleotides are TGTGCCAGCAGCTCCGGGACTTCGGAGGGATCCGTCAAAAACATTCAGTACTTC. Translation: CASSSGTSEGSVKNIQYF.

The rearrangement uses TRBV27 and TRBJ2-7, with 10 bases identical to TRBD2. The CDR3 consists of 15 residues. The J segment lost 1 base and the V segment lost 7 bases, leaving 7 bases of the junction unmatched. CDR1 MNHEY and CDR2 SMNVEV come from the germline V gene (reference sequence). CDR3: CASTKTSGRSYEQYF. DNA for the CDR3: TGTGCCAGCACCAAGACTAGCGGGCGATCCTACGAGCAGTACTTC.

J is TRBJ2-1 and V is TRBV11-3; D is ambiguous. This CDR3 has 16 amino acids. The V and J ends lost 1 base and 0 bases respectively, with 10 bases between them. The germline V gene has CDR1 SGHNT and CDR2 YENEEA. CDR3 sequence: CASSLGHTGSYNEQFF. For the CDR3, the DNA is TGTGCCAGCAGCTTAGGACATACCGGCTCCTACAATGAGCAGTTCTTC.

This rearrangement joins TRBV18 to TRBJ1-3; possibly TRBD1 for D (5 bases). Germline values: CDR1 KGHSH, CDR2 LQKENI. This CDR3 is 11 amino acids long. Trimming took 6 bases from V and 9 from J, leaving 9 bases between them. The CDR3 region is CASSGGSTIYF. DNA for the CDR3: TGTGCCAGCTCCGGGGGGTCCACCATATATTTT.

The chain combines TRBV18 with TRBJ1-4, with D unresolved. The V and J ends lost 1 base and 0 bases respectively, with 6 bases between them. This CDR3 comprises 15 residues. Germline V CDR1 and CDR2: KGHSH, LQKENI. The CDR3 loop is CASSPLQATNEKLFF. DNA for the CDR3: TGTGCCAGCTCACCACTCCAGGCAACTAATGAAAAACTGTTTTTT.

V gene TRBV5-1 combines with J gene TRBJ1-1; weak D call: TRBD1 (5 bases). V lost 1 base and J 1 base, leaving 11 bases between the germline ends. CDR1 is SGHRS, CDR2 YFSETQ, per germline. CDR3 size: 15 residues. CDR3 residues: CASSLQGSRNTEAFF. The CDR3 region has the DNA TGCGCCAGCAGCTTGCAGGGTTCGAGGAACACTGAAGCTTTCTTT.

This clone was detected only once. This rearrangement joins TRBV28 to TRBJ2-7; 9 positions match TRBD2. CDR1 is MDHEN, CDR2 SYDVKM, per germline. Trimming took 8 bases from V and 2 from J; bases not matched to a gene: 4. The CDR3 is 13 amino acids. CDR3 nucleotide sequence: TGTGCCAGCTGCTTAGCGGGAGCCTACGAGCAGTACTTC. Translated, it gives CASCLAGAYEQYF.

The chain employs TRBV4-1 and TRBJ2-3; 7 nucleotides line up with TRBD1. The CDR3 totals 18 residues. The germline gives CDR1 MGHRA, CDR2 YSYEKL. J was trimmed by 0 bases and V by 1 base; bases with no gene match: 10. The CDR3 here is CASSQGLGTDPSTDTQYF. In DNA form, the CDR3 reads TGCGCCAGCAGCCAAGGGCTAGGGACAGACCCTAGCACAGATACGCAGTATTTT.

The chain combines TRBV3-1 (or the pseudogene TRBV3-2) with TRBJ2-7, with 15 positions matching TRBD2. The CDR3 spans 18 residues. Germline assignment: CDR1 LGHDT and CDR2 YNNKEL (reference sequence). V dropped 4 bases and J dropped 0; count of bases not matched to a gene: 7. The CDR3 sequence is CASSPTGLAGGSSYEQYF. Written as DNA, the CDR3 is TGTGCCAGCAGCCCCACGGGACTAGCGGGGGGAAGCTCCTACGAGCAGTACTTC.

This chain connects TRBV6-5 to TRBJ1-1; D may be TRBD1 (6 bases). This CDR3 comprises 15 residues. V lost 4 bases and J lost 0, with 12 bases in between. Germline CDR1 MNHEY, CDR2 SVGAGI. Written as DNA, the CDR3 is TGTGCCAGCAGTTTCCGGACAGAAATGAACACTGAAGCTTTCTTT. Translation: CASSFRTEMNTEAFF.

The chain carries TRBV3-1 (or the pseudogene TRBV3-2) and TRBJ2-7; tentative D call: TRBD2 (6 bases). The CDR3 extends over 15 amino acids. CDR1 LGHDT and CDR2 YNNKEL come from the germline V gene (reference sequence). The ends were cut back, 2 bases at V and 1 base at J, with 12 bases in the middle. The CDR3, as DNA: TGTGCCAGCAGCCAAAAACGGGAGTTTTCCTACGAGCAGTACTTC. Encoded protein: CASSQKREFSYEQYF.

This clone turned up a few times. The chain combines TRBV5-1 with TRBJ2-2; maybe TRBD1 (6 bases). The CDR3 totals 15 residues. V was pared by 1 base and J by 5 bases, with 12 bases between. From germline, CDR1 is SGHRS and CDR2 YFSETQ. The CDR3 protein is CASSLNGGGTGELFF. The CDR3 nucleotides are TGCGCCAGCAGCTTGAATGGGGGCGGGACCGGGGAGCTGTTTTTT.

J is TRBJ2-3 and V is TRBV5-4; 12 positions match TRBD2. Germline V gene lookup returns CDR1 SGHNT and CDR2 YYREEE (reference sequence). The CDR3 runs to 16 residues. The V gene end was trimmed by 0 bases and the J gene end by 4 bases; junction bases not matched to a gene: 3. CDR3 sequence reads: CASSLARLAGADTQYF. Here the CDR3 DNA reads TGTGCCAGCAGCTTGGCGAGACTAGCGGGAGCAGATACGCAGTATTTT.

This chain joins TRBV7-9 and TRBJ1-6, with TRBD1 matching 7 bases. This CDR3 is built from 14 residues. Germline lookup yields CDR1 SEHNR and CDR2 FQNEAQ (reference sequence). V trimming: 1 base; J trimming: 7 bases; junction bases outside the gene matches: 1. CDR3 DNA: TGTGCCAGCAGCTTAGTACAGGGGAATTCACCCCTCCACTTT. This sequence encodes CASSLVQGNSPLHF.

This clone was detected many times. V and J are TRBV7-8 and TRBJ2-1; D gene uncertain. CDR3 length equals 13 residues. CDR1 and CDR2 from the germline V gene are SGHVS and FQNEAQ. Trimming took 1 base from V and 3 from J, leaving 4 bases between them. The CDR3 loop reads CASSLGDYNEQFF. CDR3 sequence (DNA): TGTGCCAGCAGCTTAGGAGACTACAATGAGCAGTTCTTC.

This rearrangement joins TRBV19 to TRBJ2-2; D unclear. CDR3 length: 12 residues. Germline CDR1 and CDR2: LNHDA and SQIVND (reference sequence). Trimming took 5 bases from V and 8 from J, leaving 9 bases between them. CDR3 protein: CASSFRSGELFF. Written as DNA, the CDR3 is TGTGCCAGTAGTTTTAGGAGTGGGGAGCTGTTTTTT.

V usage is TRBV20-1 and J usage is TRBJ2-3; tentatively, D is TRBD2 (5 bases). Germline loops: CDR1 DFQATT, CDR2 SNEGSKA (reference sequence). Trimming stripped 2 bases from V and 6 bases from J, with 6 bases between. The CDR3 is 11 amino acids. The chain's CDR3 is CSARSGDTQYF. DNA for the CDR3: TGCAGTGCTAGATCGGGGGATACGCAGTATTTT.